This passage covers 23 T cell receptor beta chains from one sample sequenced in a study of cytomegalovirus exposure and HLA in healthy donors. Primers: 60 Vbeta forward and 13 Jbeta reverse. Profiled with immunoSEQ multiplex PCR; TCRdb holds only in-frame clones, not every one. The table has approximately 130,000 clones, over 65% seen once. Sequencing used PBMCs. These receptor sequences come from a man aged 25-45 years in good health and CMV-seronegative.

This chain uses TRBV7-9 with TRBJ2-7; D gene unclear. Deletions cut 2 bases from V and 3 bases from J, with 5 bases between. The germline V gene has CDR1 SEHNR and CDR2 FQNEAQ (reference sequence). CDR3 length: 12 amino acids. CDR3 protein: CASSLTVYEQYF. The CDR3, as DNA: TGTGCCAGCAGCTTAACAGTCTACGAGCAGTACTTC.

The genes are TRBV27 and TRBJ1-1; D may be TRBD1 (5 bases). The germline V and J ends were trimmed by 6 bases and 5 bases, with 13 bases remaining between them. The germline V gene has CDR1 MNHEY and CDR2 SMNVEV (reference sequence). This CDR3 contains 13 residues. Here the CDR3 reads CASRFLGGTEAFF. The CDR3 nucleotides are TGTGCCAGCAGGTTCCTGGGGGGAACTGAAGCTTTCTTT.

This clone showed up just once. This sequence joins TRBV28 and TRBJ2-7, with D possibly TRBD2 on 6 matching bases. CDR1 is MDHEN, CDR2 SYDVKM, per germline. V was pared by 5 bases and J by 3 bases, with 17 bases between. The CDR3 extends over 15 amino acids. CDR3: CASSPAELADYEQYF. DNA for the CDR3: TGTGCCAGCAGTCCCGCGGAACTAGCAGACTACGAGCAGTACTTC.

This clone was seen just once. The chain links TRBV27 to TRBJ2-3; D gene uncertain. This CDR3 is built from 12 residues. V shed 6 bases and J shed 10 bases, with 14 bases lying between them. Germline lookup yields CDR1 MNHEY and CDR2 SMNVEV (reference sequence). DNA of the CDR3: TGTGCCAGCAGCGCCGGGTTTCCCCCGCAGTATTTT. Its translation is CASSAGFPPQYF.

In its sample, this clone was seen once. This sequence joins TRBV7-3 and TRBJ2-5, with 13 bases lining up with TRBD2. Germline values: CDR1 SGHTA, CDR2 FQGTGA. CDR3 length: 16 residues. V gave up 4 bases and J gave up 5 bases; unmatched junction bases: 7. The CDR3 sequence: CASSSRTSGGRETQYF. The DNA for the CDR3 is TGTGCCAGCAGCTCACGGACTAGCGGGGGTAGGGAGACCCAGTACTTC.

The chain is built from TRBV7-2 and TRBJ2-1; 9 bases fit TRBD2. The CDR3 spans 17 residues. V gave up 4 bases and J gave up 8 bases; unmatched junction bases: 15. The germline V gene encodes CDR1 SGHTA and CDR2 FQGNSA. The CDR3: CASSSAFIRGGGHEQFF. As DNA, the CDR3 is TGTGCCAGCAGCTCGGCATTTATTCGCGGGGGGGGCCATGAGCAGTTCTTC.

The chain recombines TRBV6-1 with TRBJ1-4; 10 bases align to TRBD1. The V and J ends lost 2 bases and 7 bases, in that order; junction bases with no gene match: 4. CDR1 and CDR2 (germline): MNHNS, SASEGT. CDR3 length: 15 residues. DNA of the CDR3: TGTGCCAGCAGTGAATCCGGGACAGGGGCTGAAAAACTGTTTTTT. It yields the protein CASSESGTGAEKLFF.

CDR3 loop: CASSFTSGGRPTDTQYF. In nucleotides, the CDR3 is TGTGCCAGCAGTTTTACTAGCGGTGGGCGGCCCACAGATACGCAGTATTTT. This sequence joins TRBV27 and TRBJ2-3, with 8 bases matching TRBD2. J was trimmed by 2 bases and V by 3 bases; bases with no gene match: 10. The germline CDR1 and CDR2 sequences are MNHEY and SMNVEV (reference sequence). The CDR3 loop spans 17 amino acids.

The chain links TRBV7-3 to TRBJ2-2, with D possibly being TRBD1 (5 bases). Germline V CDR1 and CDR2: SGHTA, FQGTGA. The V end was cut by 3 bases, the J end by 5 bases, with 10 bases between. This CDR3 spans 14 amino acids. CDR3 residues: CASSFSQGTGELFF. The CDR3 DNA reads as TGTGCCAGCAGCTTTTCCCAGGGTACCGGGGAGCTGTTTTTT.

The V gene is TRBV6-1, the J gene TRBJ1-5; no clear D gene. The V gene's germline CDR1 is MNHNS and CDR2 SASEGT. The CDR3 totals 16 residues. V dropped 1 base and J dropped 7 bases, with 17 bases sitting between them. In nucleotides, the CDR3 is TGTGCCAGCAGTGAAGGCATATCCGCGGCGGGACAGCCCCAGCATTTT. It is translated as CASSEGISAAGQPQHF.

The V call is TRBV19, the J call TRBJ1-4; no reliable D call. The CDR3 length is 11 residues. Germline-derived CDR1 and CDR2 are LNHDA and SQIVND (reference sequence). V gave up 5 bases and J gave up 8 bases, with 6 bases separating them. The CDR3 sequence: CASSSGEKLFF. The CDR3 bases are TGTGCCAGTAGTTCGGGGGAAAAACTGTTTTTT.

The CDR3 sequence is CASSQAVNTEAFF. The CDR3 DNA follows: TGTGCCAGCAGCCAAGCAGTGAACACTGAAGCTTTCTTT. This chain uses TRBV4-2 with TRBJ1-1, with D unclear. CDR1 LGHNA and CDR2 YNFKEQ come from the germline V gene. V was cut by 1 base and J by 0 bases, with 3 bases left in between. The CDR3 consists of 13 residues.

This clone was detected only a few times. J is TRBJ2-3 and V is TRBV6-6, with D tentatively TRBD1 (5 bases). The ends were cut back, 0 bases at V and 1 base at J, with 5 bases in the middle. There are 14 residues in the CDR3. Germline V gives CDR1 MNHNY, CDR2 SVGAGI (reference sequence). The CDR3 DNA sequence: TGTGCCAGCAGTTACTCAGGGGGCACAGATACGCAGTATTTT. It is translated as CASSYSGGTDTQYF.

V and J are TRBV4-1 and TRBJ2-7; maybe TRBD2 (5 bases). V gave up 5 bases and J gave up 0 bases, with 14 bases separating them. This CDR3 region has 15 residues. Looked up from germline, CDR1 is MGHRA and CDR2 is YSYEKL. The CDR3 sequence is CASSLSGGSSYEQYF. For the CDR3, the DNA is TGCGCCAGCAGCTTGAGCGGTGGCAGCTCCTACGAGCAGTACTTC.

The chain links TRBV5-1 to TRBJ1-5; D gene ambiguous. The CDR3 loop spans 15 amino acids. Trimming stripped 7 bases from V and 2 bases from J, with 16 bases between. Germline assignment: CDR1 SGHRS and CDR2 YFSETQ. CDR3 nucleotide sequence: TGCGCCAGCGCCCTGGGAGAGCGGGGCAATCAGCCCCAGCATTTT. As protein: CASALGERGNQPQHF.

The rearrangement links TRBV7-5 to TRBJ1-4; the table's D call, TRBD1, was not checked against the DNA. TRBV7-5 constitutes a pseudogene. CDR3 length: 15 amino acids. The CDR3 is CVRSLTQGAHEKLFF. CDR3 bases: TGTGTCAGAAGCTTAACACAGGGGGCTCATGAAAAACTGTTTTTT.

The chain combines TRBV28 with TRBJ2-7, with D possibly TRBD2 on 7 matching bases. This CDR3 contains 17 residues. Germline V CDR1 and CDR2: MDHEN, SYDVKM. With 6 bases removed from V and 0 bases from J, the gap between germline ends came to 21 bases. CDR3 residues: CASRSFLGGPLSYEQYF. CDR3 nucleotides: TGTGCCAGCAGATCTTTCTTGGGGGGGCCCCTCTCCTACGAGCAGTACTTC.

The chain links TRBV7-2 to TRBJ2-6; D is perhaps TRBD2 (5 bases). CDR1 SGHTA and CDR2 FQGNSA come from the germline V gene. The V end lost 1 base, the J end lost 6 bases, and 16 bases lay between the germline ends. The CDR3 spans 17 residues. CDR3 amino acids: CASSLVGSSREANVLTF. CDR3 nucleotide sequence: TGTGCCAGCAGCTTAGTCGGTAGTTCCCGGGAGGCCAACGTCCTGACTTTC.

This clone was seen once. The chain carries TRBV19 and TRBJ1-4, with a weak D call TRBD1 (5 bases). This CDR3 region has 13 residues. Germline V gives CDR1 LNHDA, CDR2 SQIVND (reference sequence). V was pared by 4 bases and J by 10 bases, with 13 bases between. CDR3 nucleotide sequence: TGTGCCAGTAGTAACCGTGGGCAGGGAAAACTGTTTTTT. Its translation: CASSNRGQGKLFF.

The V gene is TRBV30, the J gene TRBJ1-4, with a tentative D call TRBD1 (5 bases). The CDR3 contains 13 residues. Germline V gene data show CDR1 as GTSNPN and CDR2 as SVGIG (reference sequence). The ends were cut back, 7 bases at V and 8 bases at J, with 17 bases in the middle. The CDR3 sequence: CASPGGETEKLFF. The CDR3 nucleotides read TGTGCCTCGCCGGGAGGGGAGACGGAAAAACTGTTTTTT.

The V and J genes are TRBV7-2 and TRBJ1-1; D call uncertain. Germline CDR1 reads SGHTA; CDR2 reads FQGNSA. V shed 5 bases and J shed 1 base, with 8 bases lying between them. CDR3 length: 13 amino acids. This chain's CDR3 is CASSLGRNTEAFF. The CDR3 nucleotides are TGTGCCAGCAGCCTAGGGAGGAACACTGAAGCTTTCTTT.

The chain couples TRBV30 to TRBJ2-3; a weak D match, TRBD1 (5 bases). This CDR3 is 15 amino acids long. Germline V gene sequence: CDR1 GTSNPN, CDR2 SVGIG (reference sequence). V lost 0 bases to trimming and J lost 2 bases, with 12 bases between them. In DNA form, the CDR3 reads TGTGCCTGGAGTGTTGAAGGACATTCCACAGATACGCAGTATTTT. This gives the protein CAWSVEGHSTDTQYF. Together with reference TRBV30 and TRBJ2-3, the CDR3 gives the full variable domain: SQTIHQWPATLVQPVGSPLSLECTVEGTSNPNLYWYRQAAGRGLQLLFYSVGIGQISSEVPQNLSASRPQDRQFILSSKKLLLSDSGFYLCAWSVEGHSTDTQYFGPGTRLTVL.

The chain carries TRBV18 and TRBJ2-5, with TRBD1 matching over 8 bases. Germline V gene sequence: CDR1 KGHSH, CDR2 LQKENI. V trimming: 0 bases; J trimming: 3 bases; junction bases outside the gene matches: 3. The CDR3 spans 15 residues. DNA for the CDR3: TGTGCCAGCTCACCACCCCGGACAGGGAAAGAGACCCAGTACTTC. As protein: CASSPPRTGKETQYF.